The 10 T cell receptor beta chains below come from one sample, sequenced in a study of T-cell memory formation after mild COVID-19 listed by TCRdb under 2021. Library preparation used 5' RACE. The instrument was an Illumina NovaSeq 6000. TCRdb passed the public sequencing reads through fastp at Q25 and MiXCR, retaining productive beta sequences. Rows with one shared CDR3 protein collapse into an entry with the most common genes and DNA. For this sample the table gives under 450,000 distinct CDR3 sequences, of which more than 20% were detected only once. Jointly, the top ten make up about 21% of the sample. Sequences were obtained from PBMCs or a T cell subset sorted from them (not recorded which). The receptors were gathered from a man aged 18-30 years who had mild COVID-19 (a few samples of this study predate the infection). The sample titles of this study are shuffled in the database, so cell type and time point are left out; the donor was told from shared clones.

Written as DNA, the CDR3 is TGTGCCAGCAGCACAGGGCTAAGTCAGCCCCAGCATTTT. It translates to CASSTGLSQPQHF. This sequence joins TRBV12-3 or TRBV12-4 and TRBJ1-5; TRBD1 might be the D (6 bases). Trimming removed 6 bases at V and 6 bases at J, with 12 bases between. This CDR3 is 13 amino acids long.

This clonotype was found a few times. The gene calls are TRBV20-1 and TRBJ2-7; 8 bases match TRBD2. The CDR3 covers 15 residues. In germline, CDR1 is DFQATT, CDR2 SNEGSKA (reference sequence). V lost 4 bases and J lost 3; bases outside the gene matches: 11. CDR3 region: CSAKETIAGFYEQYF. Here the CDR3 DNA reads TGCAGTGCTAAGGAGACTATAGCGGGGTTCTACGAGCAGTACTTC.

The V and J genes are TRBV4-1 and TRBJ1-4; unclear D gene. Trimming left V 1 base short and J 8 bases short, with 14 bases between. The CDR3 contains 15 residues. CDR1 is MGHRA, CDR2 YSYEKL, per germline. The CDR3 bases are TGCGCCAGCAGCCAAGGCACCGTTGGGGTCGAAAAACTGTTTTTT. Its protein is CASSQGTVGVEKLFF.

This rearrangement joins TRBV20-1 to TRBJ2-1, with 11 nucleotides matching TRBD2. The V and J ends lost 5 bases and 5 bases, in that order; junction bases with no gene match: 5. The germline CDR1 and CDR2 sequences are DFQATT and SNEGSKA (reference sequence). This CDR3 is 14 amino acids long. Here the CDR3 reads CSAGTSGGHNEQFF. The CDR3 nucleotides are TGCAGTGCTGGTACTAGCGGGGGCCACAATGAGCAGTTCTTC.

The V gene is TRBV24-1, the J gene TRBJ2-6; 7 bases fit TRBD1. Per the germline V gene, CDR1 is KGHDR and CDR2 is SFDVKD. The CDR3 spans 18 residues. V trimming: 5 bases; J trimming: 0 bases; junction bases outside the gene matches: 9. CDR3 coding DNA: TGTGCCACCAGTGGGAACCGGGACAGCGACTCTGGGGCCAACGTCCTGACTTTC. Protein product: CATSGNRDSDSGANVLTF.

The rearrangement joins TRBV7-9 to TRBJ1-5; 10 bases line up with TRBD1. The CDR3 extends over 15 amino acids. Germline V lookup: CDR1 SEHNR, CDR2 FQNEAQ (reference sequence). The J segment lost 4 bases and the V segment lost 4 bases, leaving 4 bases of the junction unmatched. This chain's CDR3 is CASSSGQGVNQPQHF. The CDR3 DNA reads TGTGCCAGCAGCTCCGGACAGGGGGTTAATCAGCCCCAGCATTTT. The full variable domain, its missing parts supplied by reference TRBV7-9 and TRBJ1-5, is DTGVSQNPRHKITKRGQNVTFRCDPISEHNRLYWYRQTLGQGPEFLTYFQNEAQLEKSRLLSDRFSAERPKGSFSTLEIQRTEQGDSAMYLCASSSGQGVNQPQHFGDGTRLSIL.

This clonotype was picked up many times. This chain joins TRBV12-3 or TRBV12-4 and TRBJ1-2; possible D gene TRBD1, 5 bases. The V gene lost 4 bases and the J gene lost 1 base, with 16 bases spanning the gap. The CDR3 is 16 amino acids. The CDR3 sequence is CASSSPDTRLNYGYTF. The CDR3 bases are TGTGCCAGCAGTTCCCCGGACACCCGTCTTAACTATGGCTACACCTTC.

This clonotype showed up many times. The chain combines TRBV5-5 with TRBJ1-2; D unresolved. The CDR3 is 15 residues long. The germline V and J ends were trimmed by 6 bases and 8 bases, with 23 bases remaining between them. Per germline, CDR1 SGHKS and CDR2 YYEKEE (reference sequence). Here the CDR3 reads CASNRITNRESGYTF. CDR3 in DNA: TGTGCCAGCAACCGAATTACAAACCGCGAATCGGGCTACACCTTC.

This clonotype was seen a handful of times. This chain uses TRBV29-1 with TRBJ2-2; the D is unclear. Germline CDR1 and CDR2: SQVTM and ANQGSEA. Trimming pared 1 base from V and 3 bases from J, leaving 6 bases between. The CDR3 loop spans 13 amino acids. The CDR3 loop is CSVEVTYTGELFF. The CDR3 DNA sequence: TGCAGCGTTGAAGTCACGTACACCGGGGAGCTGTTTTTT.

A remark on this clonotype: A junction end diverges from the germline sequence, so it may reflect a read error. The genes are TRBV4-3 and TRBJ2-3, with 12 nucleotides matching TRBD2. The CDR3 loop spans 14 amino acids. Germline V gene lookup returns CDR1 LGHNA and CDR2 YSLEER. This CDR3 is CASSQGTSGDTQYF. For the CDR3, the DNA is TGCGCCAGCAGTCAAGGGACTAGCGGGGATACGCAGTATTTT.